These 31 T cell receptor beta chains were sequenced from one sample in a study of T cell clones after liver transplantation. Here immunoSEQ multiplex PCR was the method, and the copy in TCRdb shows in-frame clones only, minus some. The table includes 50,000 to 60,000 clones, around 70% detected once. The sample in question was CD4+ T cells from blood, obtained at the 22-month timepoint. All receptors derive from a human patient who received a liver transplant. Some of the T cells might come from the graft donor.

The count of this clone is one. The chain uses TRBV7-3 and TRBJ2-1; tentatively, D is TRBD1 (6 bases). V lost 5 bases and J 2 bases, leaving 16 bases between the germline ends. The germline V gene encodes CDR1 SGHTA and CDR2 FQGTGA. This CDR3 contains 16 residues. CDR3 loop: CASSRTGRGTYNEQFF. CDR3 nucleotide sequence: TGTGCCAGCAGCCGCACCGGCAGGGGCACCTACAATGAGCAGTTCTTC. Full variable domain (remainder filled in from reference TRBV7-3 and TRBJ2-1): GAGVSQTPSNKVTEKGKYVELRCDPISGHTALYWYRQSLGQGPEFLIYFQGTGAADDSGLPNDRFFAVRPEGSVSTLKIQRTERGDSAVYLCASSRTGRGTYNEQFFGPGTRLTVL.

The V gene is TRBV6-1, the J gene TRBJ2-7; 8 bases match TRBD1. The CDR3 sequence is 13 residues long. The V and J ends lost 6 bases and 3 bases, in that order; junction bases with no gene match: 4. Germline assignment: CDR1 MNHNS and CDR2 SASEGT. The CDR3 protein is CASRETGDYEQYF. The DNA of the CDR3 is TGTGCCAGCAGGGAGACAGGGGACTACGAGCAGTACTTC.

This chain connects TRBV2 to TRBJ1-1; weak D call: TRBD1 (5 bases). The germline V and J ends were trimmed by 6 bases and 8 bases, with 16 bases remaining between them. Germline V gives CDR1 SNHLY, CDR2 FYNNEI. The CDR3 contains 13 residues. In DNA, the CDR3 is TGTGCCAGCAGCGTCGGGGGGGATTCCGAAGCTTTCTTT. Amino acids: CASSVGGDSEAFF.

The rearrangement uses TRBV7-2 and TRBJ1-5; TRBD1 matches at 8 bases. Germline-derived CDR1 and CDR2 are SGHTA and FQGNSA. CDR3 length: 15 amino acids. V shed 1 base and J 5 bases; nucleotides not matched to a gene: 4. CDR3 bases: TGTGCCAGCAGCTTAGGGGACAGGCCTTATCAGCCCCAGCATTTT. Its translation is CASSLGDRPYQPQHF. Filled out from reference TRBV7-2 and TRBJ1-5, the complete variable domain reads GAGVSQSPSNKVTEKGKDVELRCDPISGHTALYWYRQSLGQGLEFLIYFQGNSAPDKSGLPSDRFSAERTGGSVSTLTIQRTQQEDSAVYLCASSLGDRPYQPQHFGDGTRLSIL.

V usage is TRBV6-5 and J usage is TRBJ1-5, with D unresolved. The ends were cut back, 6 bases at V and 6 bases at J, with 9 bases in the middle. There are 12 residues in the CDR3. Germline V gives CDR1 MNHEY, CDR2 SVGAGI. CDR3 sequence: CASSQPSQPQHF. CDR3 in DNA: TGTGCCAGCAGCCAACCAAGTCAGCCCCAGCATTTT.

The CDR3 region has the DNA TGTGCCAGAAGCCGCGACAGGAGATTTAATCAGCCCCAGCATTTT. Translation gives CARSRDRRFNQPQHF. V gene TRBV7-5 combines with J gene TRBJ1-5; the table's D call of TRBD1 was not tested on the DNA. TRBV7-5 corresponds to a pseudogene. The CDR3 consists of 15 residues.

The J gene is TRBJ2-3, the V gene TRBV4-2; 8 bases agree with TRBD2. The junction had 11 bases not matched to a gene; V was cut back by 1 base and J by 2 bases. Germline V gene lookup returns CDR1 LGHNA and CDR2 YNFKEQ. This CDR3 is 18 amino acids long. As DNA, the CDR3 is TGTGCCAGCAGCCAAGGTGAGGCGGCAGCGGGGGTCACAGATACGCAGTATTTT. This codes for CASSQGEAAAGVTDTQYF.

The table lists this clone with a few counts. The rearrangement joins TRBV15 to TRBJ1-2, with 7 nucleotides matching TRBD1. From germline, CDR1 is LNHNV and CDR2 YYDKDF (reference sequence). The length of the CDR3 is 16 residues. Germline trimming cut 0 bases from V and 4 bases from J; bases unmatched to any gene: 8. In nucleotides, the CDR3 is TGTGCCACCAGCAGAGATCGTCGACAGGGATCCTATGGCTACACCTTC. Its translation is CATSRDRRQGSYGYTF.

V usage is TRBV5-6 and J usage is TRBJ1-4; 7 bases map to TRBD1. The length of the CDR3 is 13 residues. V shed 3 bases and J 5 bases; nucleotides not matched to a gene: 1. Germline V lookup: CDR1 SGHDT, CDR2 YYEEEE. The CDR3 region has the DNA TGTGCCAGCAGCTGGGGACAGAATGAAAAACTGTTTTTT. Amino acid sequence: CASSWGQNEKLFF.

This clone was seen only once. The chain recombines TRBV5-8 with TRBJ1-5, with D possibly matching TRBD1 (5 bases). This CDR3 spans 12 amino acids. V lost 5 bases and J 7 bases, leaving 10 bases between the germline ends. Germline lookup yields CDR1 SGHTS and CDR2 YDEGEE. CDR3 in amino acids: CASSLGVQPQHF. The CDR3 DNA follows: TGTGCCAGCAGTCTGGGGGTGCAGCCCCAGCATTTT.

This chain joins TRBV6-5 and TRBJ1-4, with no clear D. The length of the CDR3 is 14 residues. Per germline, CDR1 MNHEY and CDR2 SVGAGI. The ends were cut back, 2 bases at V and 4 bases at J, with 8 bases in the middle. In DNA form, the CDR3 reads TGTGCCAGCAGTTACGGTCAGTTTAATGAAAAACTGTTTTTT. Translated: CASSYGQFNEKLFF.

This CDR3 reads CASGPDRSREDTQYF. Written as DNA, the CDR3 is TGTGCCAGCGGACCAGACAGGTCCCGTGAGGATACGCAGTATTTT. This chain uses TRBV27 with TRBJ2-3; possible D gene TRBD1, 6 bases. The CDR3 covers 15 residues. Trimming cost V 8 bases and J 6 bases, with 21 bases left between them. CDR1 and CDR2 from the germline V gene are MNHEY and SMNVEV (reference sequence).

This sequence joins TRBV6-1 and TRBJ2-6, with 7 bases aligning to TRBD1. V lost 4 bases, J lost 1 base, and 4 bases stayed unmatched. CDR1 MNHNS and CDR2 SASEGT come from the germline V gene. This CDR3 is 16 amino acids long. The chain's CDR3 is CASSGQGPSGANVLTF. In DNA form, the CDR3 reads TGTGCCAGCAGTGGACAGGGCCCATCTGGGGCCAACGTCCTGACTTTC.

The chain uses TRBV6-4 and TRBJ2-2, with 9 bases identical to TRBD1. CDR1 MRHNA and CDR2 SNTAGT come from the germline V gene. V was clipped by 4 bases and J by 2 bases; unmatched bases: 2. The CDR3 consists of 15 residues. The CDR3 loop is CASSAGQGNTGELFF. The CDR3 coding sequence is TGTGCCAGCAGTGCGGGACAGGGCAACACCGGGGAGCTGTTTTTT.

The chain joins TRBV28 to TRBJ2-7, with D possibly being TRBD1 or TRBD2 (5 bases each). This CDR3 has 15 amino acids. V lost 5 bases, J lost 2 bases, and 16 bases lay in between. CDR1 and CDR2 from the germline V gene are MDHEN and SYDVKM. CDR3 region: CASSPLRDATYEQYF. The CDR3 coding sequence is TGTGCCAGCAGTCCCCTCCGGGACGCAACCTACGAGCAGTACTTC.

CDR3 bases: TGTGCCAGCTCCATCGGGACACTCTACAATGAGCAGTTCTTC. It yields the protein CASSIGTLYNEQFF. The gene calls are TRBV18 and TRBJ2-1; possibly TRBD1 for D (6 bases). The ends were cut back, 6 bases at V and 3 bases at J, with 12 bases in the middle. The germline V gene encodes CDR1 KGHSH and CDR2 LQKENI. The CDR3 covers 14 residues.

This clone was seen more than once but under ten times. This chain uses TRBV28 with TRBJ1-6; 7 nucleotides align to TRBD1. Germline assignment: CDR1 MDHEN and CDR2 SYDVKM. The V gene end was trimmed by 7 bases and the J gene end by 6 bases; junction bases not matched to a gene: 12. The CDR3 has 16 amino acids. DNA of the CDR3: TGTGCCAGCACCGGGACAGTCGGAATGATTAATTCACCCCTCCACTTT. Residues: CASTGTVGMINSPLHF. The full variable domain, its missing parts supplied by reference TRBV28 and TRBJ1-6, is DVKVTQSSRYLVKRTGEKVFLECVQDMDHENMFWYRQDPGLGLRLIYFSYDVKMKEKGDIPEGYSVSREKKERFSLILESASTNQTSMYLCASTGTVGMINSPLHFGNGTRLTVT.

V gene TRBV29-1 combines with J gene TRBJ2-1, with 13 bases aligning to TRBD2. Germline V gene data show CDR1 as SQVTM and CDR2 as ANQGSEA. With V trimmed by 7 bases and J by 7 bases, 7 bases remained unmatched. The CDR3 has 14 residues. DNA of the CDR3: TGCAGCGCTTCCGGGACTAGCGGGGTGAATGAGCAGTTCTTC. Protein: CSASGTSGVNEQFF.

This sequence joins TRBV29-1 and TRBJ2-3; 9 bases agree with TRBD2. This CDR3 is 14 amino acids long. Looked up from germline, CDR1 is SQVTM and CDR2 is ANQGSEA. With 5 bases clipped from V and 5 bases from J, the junction kept 8 bases outside the gene matches. In DNA form, the CDR3 reads TGCAGCGTTCCTCCGGGCGGGGGGGGAGATACGCAGTATTTT. Translation gives CSVPPGGGGDTQYF.

This rearrangement joins TRBV6-4 to TRBJ1-1; D gene ambiguous. The CDR3 is 13 amino acids. V lost 4 bases and J lost 0, with 6 bases in between. Germline V lookup: CDR1 MRHNA, CDR2 SNTAGT. The CDR3 DNA reads TGTGCCAGCAGTGTCTCGGTGAACACTGAAGCTTTCTTT. This translates into CASSVSVNTEAFF.

The genes are TRBV5-4 and TRBJ1-2; unclear D gene. The CDR3 has 14 residues. CDR1 SGHNT and CDR2 YYREEE come from the germline V gene (reference sequence). V lost 4 bases, J lost 8 bases, and 18 bases lay in between. The DNA for the CDR3 is TGTGCCAGCAGCGTAGGTGGGGAGGTACGCGGCTACACCTTC. This codes for CASSVGGEVRGYTF.

This rearrangement joins TRBV25-1 to TRBJ2-2; maybe TRBD1 (6 bases). In germline, CDR1 is MGHDK, CDR2 SYGVNS. The CDR3 totals 14 residues. Trimming shortened V by 8 bases and J by 0 bases, and 10 bases separated the two germline ends. CDR3 DNA sequence: TGTGCCAGCCTGGGACAAGCGAACACCGGGGAGCTGTTTTTT. It encodes CASLGQANTGELFF.

The CDR3, as DNA: TGTGCCAGCAGCCAAAGGGAGGGAAGGAAGACCCAGTACTTC. Translated: CASSQREGRKTQYF. V usage is TRBV11-1 and J usage is TRBJ2-5; 7 bases are a match to TRBD2. The CDR3 spans 14 residues. Trimming at V came to 5 bases and at J to 6 bases, leaving 9 bases not matched to a gene. Germline values: CDR1 SGHAT, CDR2 FQDESV (reference sequence).

This clone was counted only a few times. The chain employs TRBV5-4 and TRBJ1-2; D gene uncertain. This CDR3 region has 14 residues. Between the trimmed V and J ends, which lost 0 bases and 4 bases, there was a span of 10 bases. Germline V gene sequence: CDR1 SGHNT, CDR2 YYREEE (reference sequence). The CDR3 loop is CASSLVEAGYGYTF. The CDR3 region has the DNA TGTGCCAGCAGCTTGGTCGAGGCGGGCTATGGCTACACCTTC. Using reference TRBV5-4 and TRBJ1-2 for the parts outside the CDR3, the full variable domain is ETGVTQSPTHLIKTRGQQVTLRCSSQSGHNTVSWYQQALGQGPQFIFQYYREEENGRGNFPPRFSGLQFPNYSSELNVNALELDDSALYLCASSLVEAGYGYTFGSGTRLTVV.

The sample holds a few counts of this clone. The rearrangement links TRBV12-5 to TRBJ1-2, with a tentative D call TRBD1 (5 bases). Germline V gives CDR1 LGHNT, CDR2 FRNRAP. Trimming pared 6 bases from V and 4 bases from J, leaving 15 bases between. The CDR3 runs to 14 residues. This chain's CDR3 is CASGGGGAFYGYTF. DNA of the CDR3: TGTGCTAGTGGGGGCGGCGGGGCCTTCTATGGCTACACCTTC.

The J gene is TRBJ2-1, the V gene TRBV18; 8 positions agree with TRBD1. This CDR3 has 12 amino acids. Germline assignment: CDR1 KGHSH and CDR2 LQKENI. Germline trimming cut 6 bases from V and 14 bases from J; bases unmatched to any gene: 9. The CDR3 region has the DNA TGTGCCAGCTCGCAGGACAGGGTATTTGAGTTCTTC. Translated: CASSQDRVFEFF.

The chain uses TRBV7-2 and TRBJ1-5; possibly TRBD1 for D (6 bases). Trimming removed 5 bases from V and 7 bases from J, with 12 bases in between. The germline V gene encodes CDR1 SGHTA and CDR2 FQGNSA. The CDR3 is made up of 13 amino acids. CDR3 in amino acids: CASSQQGDQPQHF. The CDR3 DNA is TGTGCCAGCAGCCAACAGGGCGACCAGCCCCAGCATTTT.

This clone was seen only once. The CDR3 spells CASSSIRGSYEQYF. The CDR3 nucleotides read TGTGCCAGCAGCTCTATAAGGGGGTCCTACGAGCAGTACTTC. V and J are TRBV5-6 and TRBJ2-7; weak D call: TRBD1 (6 bases). Looked up from germline, CDR1 is SGHDT and CDR2 is YYEEEE. Between the trimmed V and J ends, which lost 3 bases and 1 base, there was a span of 11 bases. This CDR3 has 14 amino acids.

The genes are TRBV7-2 and TRBJ1-5; 8 nucleotides agree with TRBD1. J was trimmed by 3 bases and V by 7 bases; bases with no gene match: 2. This CDR3 has 13 residues. The germline V gene encodes CDR1 SGHTA and CDR2 FQGNSA. The CDR3 DNA sequence: TGTGCCAGCAACAGGGGGTTCAATCAGCCCCAGCATTTT. Its translation is CASNRGFNQPQHF. The full variable domain, rest sourced from reference TRBV7-2 and TRBJ1-5, is GAGVSQSPSNKVTEKGKDVELRCDPISGHTALYWYRQSLGQGLEFLIYFQGNSAPDKSGLPSDRFSAERTGGSVSTLTIQRTQQEDSAVYLCASNRGFNQPQHFGDGTRLSIL.

Within the sample, this clone is medium-sized. This chain uses TRBV19 with TRBJ1-4; possibly TRBD1 for D (5 bases). The length of the CDR3 is 14 residues. The germline V and J ends were trimmed by 7 bases and 8 bases, with 17 bases remaining between them. Germline loops: CDR1 LNHDA, CDR2 SQIVND (reference sequence). The CDR3 loop is CASTSGETGEKLFF. The CDR3 bases are TGTGCCAGTACCTCGGGGGAGACGGGGGAAAAACTGTTTTTT.

In its sample, this clone was seen once. The genes are TRBV10-3 and TRBJ2-3, with 7 bases lining up with TRBD1. J was trimmed by 0 bases and V by 8 bases; bases with no gene match: 5. Germline V gene sequence: CDR1 ENHRY, CDR2 SYGVKD. CDR3 size: 14 residues. The CDR3 spells CAIGQAESTDTQYF. CDR3 in DNA: TGTGCCATCGGACAGGCAGAAAGCACAGATACGCAGTATTTT.